This T cell receptor beta chain was found in a study of CD8 T cells in Susac syndrome. cDNA came from about 0.5 to 1 ug RNA primed by random hexamers. By means of immunoSEQ multiplex PCR, TCR beta CDR3 spanning 54 Vbeta and 13 Jbeta underwent amplification. Each CDR3 protein is one row after TCRdb ran MiXCR on the immunoSEQ multiplex PCR reads. This table has about 190,000 distinct CDR3 sequences, about 94% appearing once. A note on this clonotype: Its antigen is unknown.

Losses at the gene ends were 5 bases for V and 2 bases for J; bases not matched to a gene: 11. Germline V gene data show CDR1 as DFQATT and CDR2 as SNEGSKA (reference sequence). CDR3 length equals 15 residues. Study-wide results and limits: The CD4+ T cell repertoire of patients with Susac syndrome showed no detectable clonal expansion.

Negative isolation yielded CD4+ and CD8+ T cells, and FACS enriched TEMRA cells. The origin of this receptor is a human donor with Susac syndrome. The sample was CD4+ T cells from PBMCs. The chain is built from TRBV20-1 and TRBJ2-7; 8 nucleotides align to TRBD2. The chain's CDR3 is CSALEPGLAPYEQYF. CDR3 sequence (DNA): TGCAGTGCTCTTGAGCCTGGACTAGCCCCCTACGAGCAGTACTTC.